What follows describes a single TCR beta chain. Its matching antigen is unknown. Its ends do not fully match the called genes, so a read error is possible. Next came a second PCR, run for about 7 to 11 cycles, which used a sample-barcoded 5' primer along with a J-beta primer mix. Tagging of each cDNA molecule was performed by a template-switch adaptor with 12 random nucleotides. From the 5' RACE reads, TCRdb called clonotypes with MiXCR, one entry per CDR3 protein. The repertoire holds over 1,500,000 distinct CDR3 sequences, with around 40% as singletons. This entry belongs to a study of blood T cells in healthy people across ages. Findings and caveats of the study: Strong correlation existed between TCR beta diversity and naive T cell percentage. Nothing was known about donor CMV status, and this possibly confounded expanded clonotype changes.

The clonotype was recovered from a human donor in good health. The sample was blood.

CDR3 amino acids: CASSLGQGIEHEEFF. DNA for the CDR3: TGTGCCAGCAGCTTGGGGCAGGGAATTGAACATGAGGAGTTCTTC. The V call is TRBV7-9, the J call TRBJ2-1; D may be TRBD1 (5 bases). Germline V gives CDR1 SEHNR, CDR2 FQNEAQ (reference sequence). The CDR3 contains 15 residues.